The rows below give T cell receptor beta chains drawn from one sample of a study of shared clonotypes between healthy human individuals. The repertoire was sequenced with immunoSEQ multiplex PCR; TCRdb's copy has only in-frame clones and lacks some. The data hold approximately 2,300,000 clones, with roughly 90% observed a single time. Sequencing input: naive CD4+ T cells from PBMCs. The receptors were sampled from a man younger than 35 in good health. Some clones in this sample may be carry-over from other donors' samples. CDR3s include the opening cysteine and the closing phenylalanine or tryptophan. A D gene is named only where the DNA matches it firmly. Clone size appears in some rows only: once, few, many, or a class for an expanded clone.

CDR3 DNA: TGTGCCAGCAGCCCCGGGACAGGGAGCACAGATACGCAGTATTTT
CDR3 protein: CASSPGTGSTDTQYF
D gene: TRBD1
clone size: .
CDR3 length: 15
V gene: TRBV5-6
J gene: TRBJ2-3

CDR3 DNA: TGTGCCATCAGTGAGTCCCGGGGGGGACAGTACAATGAGCAGTTCTTC
CDR3 protein: CAISESRGGQYNEQFF
D gene: .
clone size: once
CDR3 length: 16
V gene: TRBV10-3
J gene: TRBJ2-1

CDR3 DNA: TGTGCCAGCAGTTTGGCTGGAAACACCATATATTTT
CDR3 protein: CASSLAGNTIYF
D gene: .
clone size: .
CDR3 length: 12
V gene: TRBV28
J gene: TRBJ1-3

CDR3 DNA: TGCGCCAGCAGCTTGGAAGGACAGGGGACCTACAATGAGCAGTTCTTC
CDR3 protein: CASSLEGQGTYNEQFF
D gene: TRBD1
clone size: .
CDR3 length: 16
V gene: TRBV5-1
J gene: TRBJ2-1

CDR3 DNA: TGTGCCATCAGTGAGTCAGGCAGTCAGAGCGAGCAGTACTTC
CDR3 protein: CAISESGSQSEQYF
D gene: .
clone size: .
CDR3 length: 14
V gene: TRBV10-3
J gene: TRBJ2-7

CDR3 DNA: TGTGCCAGCAGTCCCTCAGGGGCCTACGAGCAGTACTTC
CDR3 protein: CASSPSGAYEQYF
D gene: .
clone size: .
CDR3 length: 13
V gene: TRBV27
J gene: TRBJ2-7

CDR3 DNA: TGTGCCAGCAGCCCACAGGGGATCGGGGACACTGAAGCTTTCTTT
CDR3 protein: CASSPQGIGDTEAFF
D gene: TRBD1
clone size: .
CDR3 length: 15
V gene: TRBV4-2
J gene: TRBJ1-1

CDR3 DNA: TGTGCCAGCAGCTTCCGGTGGACTAGCGGGAAAACGGGAGAGCAGTTCTTC
CDR3 protein: CASSFRWTSGKTGEQFF
D gene: TRBD2
clone size: .
CDR3 length: 17
V gene: TRBV5-6
J gene: TRBJ2-1

CDR3 DNA: TGCGCCAGCAGTGAATCTCGGGGAGACGATAGCAATCAGCCCCAGCATTTT
CDR3 protein: CASSESRGDDSNQPQHF
D gene: .
clone size: .
CDR3 length: 17
V gene: TRBV10-1
J gene: TRBJ1-5

CDR3 DNA: TGTGCCAGCAGCTTGGTTGGGAACAATGAGCAGTTCTTC
CDR3 protein: CASSLVGNNEQFF
D gene: .
clone size: .
CDR3 length: 13
V gene: TRBV5-4
J gene: TRBJ2-1

CDR3 DNA: TGCAGCGTTTTTTTCCAGGTGAACACTGAAGCTTTCTTT
CDR3 protein: CSVFFQVNTEAFF
D gene: .
clone size: .
CDR3 length: 13
V gene: TRBV29-1
J gene: TRBJ1-1

CDR3 DNA: TGTGCCAGTAGTCCCAGGGACAGGGAAGGCTACACCTTC
CDR3 protein: CASSPRDREGYTF
D gene: TRBD1
clone size: .
CDR3 length: 13
V gene: TRBV19
J gene: TRBJ1-2

CDR3 DNA: TGTGCCAGCAGTTATACAGGGGGAAGGCCAGATACGCAGTATTTT
CDR3 protein: CASSYTGGRPDTQYF
D gene: TRBD1
clone size: .
CDR3 length: 15
V gene: TRBV6-5
J gene: TRBJ2-3

CDR3 DNA: TGTGCCAGCAGCTTGGGACAGGGACGCACAGATACGCAGTATTTT
CDR3 protein: CASSLGQGRTDTQYF
D gene: TRBD1
clone size: .
CDR3 length: 15
V gene: TRBV5-4
J gene: TRBJ2-3

CDR3 DNA: TGTGCCAGCGGAGTACTAGCGGCCCAGGGTGAGCAGTTCTTC
CDR3 protein: CASGVLAAQGEQFF
D gene: TRBD2
clone size: .
CDR3 length: 14
V gene: TRBV2
J gene: TRBJ2-1

CDR3 DNA: TGTGCCAGCAGCTTAGGGGCCCGGACAGGGAGTCTAAGGGGTACTGAAGCTTTCTTT
CDR3 protein: CASSLGARTGSLRGTEAFF
D gene: TRBD1
clone size: .
CDR3 length: 19
V gene: TRBV11-2
J gene: TRBJ1-1

CDR3 DNA: TGTGCCAGCAACGGTTACAACACCAGGGGATGGGTTTCAGATACGCAGTATTTT
CDR3 protein: CASNGYNTRGWVSDTQYF
D gene: .
clone size: .
CDR3 length: 18
V gene: TRBV21-1
J gene: TRBJ2-3

CDR3 DNA: TGTGCCAGCAACCCGCGTGGATCCGTCAACTATGGCTACACCTTC
CDR3 protein: CASNPRGSVNYGYTF
D gene: .
clone size: once
CDR3 length: 15
V gene: TRBV28
J gene: TRBJ1-2

CDR3 DNA: TGTGCCAGCAGCCGAGGACAGAGCAATGAAAAACTGTTTTTT
CDR3 protein: CASSRGQSNEKLFF
D gene: .
clone size: .
CDR3 length: 14
V gene: TRBV7-9
J gene: TRBJ1-4

CDR3 DNA: TGTGCCAGCAGCTCAGGACTAGCGGCCTCCTACGAGCAGTACTTC
CDR3 protein: CASSSGLAASYEQYF
D gene: TRBD2
clone size: .
CDR3 length: 15
V gene: TRBV7-6
J gene: TRBJ2-7

CDR3 DNA: TGCGCCAGCAGCCAAGAAGGACTAGCGGGAGTCTATGAGCAGTTCTTC
CDR3 protein: CASSQEGLAGVYEQFF
D gene: TRBD2
clone size: .
CDR3 length: 16
V gene: TRBV4-3
J gene: TRBJ2-1

CDR3 DNA: TGCGCCAGCAGCTTACTAGCAGGGTCCTACAATGAGCAGTTCTTC
CDR3 protein: CASSLLAGSYNEQFF
D gene: .
clone size: .
CDR3 length: 15
V gene: TRBV5-1
J gene: TRBJ2-1

CDR3 DNA: TGTGCCAGCAGCGTAGAAGGGGTTAGCACAGATACGCAGTATTTT
CDR3 protein: CASSVEGVSTDTQYF
D gene: .
clone size: once
CDR3 length: 15
V gene: TRBV9
J gene: TRBJ2-3

CDR3 DNA: TGTGCCAGCAGCGAGCAACAGGTGATGAACACTGAAGCTTTCTTT
CDR3 protein: CASSEQQVMNTEAFF
D gene: .
clone size: .
CDR3 length: 15
V gene: TRBV9
J gene: TRBJ1-1

CDR3 DNA: TGTGCCAGCAGTTTCAGGCCTTGGGCAGATACGCAGTATTTT
CDR3 protein: CASSFRPWADTQYF
D gene: .
clone size: .
CDR3 length: 14
V gene: TRBV6-5
J gene: TRBJ2-3

CDR3 DNA: TGTGCCAGCAGGGGAGAAACAGATACGCAGTATTTT
CDR3 protein: CASRGETDTQYF
D gene: .
clone size: .
CDR3 length: 12
V gene: TRBV7-2
J gene: TRBJ2-3

CDR3 DNA: TGTGCCAGCAGCGCGACAGTGAACACTGAAGCTTTCTTT
CDR3 protein: CASSATVNTEAFF
D gene: .
clone size: .
CDR3 length: 13
V gene: TRBV11-2
J gene: TRBJ1-1

CDR3 DNA: TGTGCCAGCAGCTTAGGTTTCGGGCTACCGTTCTACGAGCAGTACTTC
CDR3 protein: CASSLGFGLPFYEQYF
D gene: .
clone size: .
CDR3 length: 16
V gene: TRBV11-3
J gene: TRBJ2-7

CDR3 DNA: TGCGCCAGCAGCCGGGCCTCACAGGATAATGAGCAGTTCTTC
CDR3 protein: CASSRASQDNEQFF
D gene: .
clone size: .
CDR3 length: 14
V gene: TRBV4-3
J gene: TRBJ2-1

CDR3 DNA: TGTGCCAGCAGCTTCGACAGGGACGAGCAGTACTTC
CDR3 protein: CASSFDRDEQYF
D gene: TRBD1
clone size: .
CDR3 length: 12
V gene: TRBV5-6
J gene: TRBJ2-7

CDR3 DNA: TGTGCCATCAGCGTCACGCAGGGTAGCGGGAGGTCACTTCCCTACAATGAGCAGTTCTTC
CDR3 protein: CAISVTQGSGRSLPYNEQFF
D gene: TRBD2
clone size: once
CDR3 length: 20
V gene: TRBV10-3
J gene: TRBJ2-1

CDR3 DNA: TGTGCCAGCAGTAGTAGCGCTAGCGGGTTCACCGGGGAGCTGTTTTTT
CDR3 protein: CASSSSASGFTGELFF
D gene: TRBD2
clone size: .
CDR3 length: 16
V gene: TRBV7-6
J gene: TRBJ2-2

CDR3 DNA: TGTGCCAGGGCGGGGGCGGCTAGCGACTACAATGAGCAGTTCTTC
CDR3 protein: CARAGAASDYNEQFF
D gene: .
clone size: .
CDR3 length: 15
V gene: TRBV7-9
J gene: TRBJ2-1

CDR3 DNA: TGTGCCAGCTCAAGGGGACAGACAAACTATGGCTACACCTTC
CDR3 protein: CASSRGQTNYGYTF
D gene: TRBD1
clone size: .
CDR3 length: 14
V gene: TRBV18
J gene: TRBJ1-2

CDR3 DNA: TGTGCCAGCAGCCTGAATGAAGGCTACACCTTC
CDR3 protein: CASSLNEGYTF
D gene: .
clone size: once
CDR3 length: 11
V gene: TRBV2
J gene: TRBJ1-2

CDR3 DNA: TGCAGCGTTCGTACGGATTCCCCTAGCAATCAGCCCCAGCATTTT
CDR3 protein: CSVRTDSPSNQPQHF
D gene: .
clone size: .
CDR3 length: 15
V gene: TRBV29-1
J gene: TRBJ1-5

CDR3 DNA: TGTGCCAGCAGCTTAGCCAGGGACCAGCCCCAGCATTTT
CDR3 protein: CASSLARDQPQHF
D gene: .
clone size: .
CDR3 length: 13
V gene: TRBV7-2
J gene: TRBJ1-5